These 9 T cell receptor beta chains came from one sample sequenced in a study of control samples from healthy donors and cancer patients (dated by TCRdb to 2020 to 2022). Library construction relied on the immunoSEQ multiplex PCR assay. The table was pulled from immuneACCESS by TCRdb, which kept in-frame rearrangements only. Such tables lose some clones; where checked, under half of the loss comes from unresolved V genes, and the rest has no known cause. A total of about 80,000 clones appear in this sample, around nine tenths of them only once. The top ten hold about 5.5% of the sample. Sequenced material: blood. These receptors were collected from a man aged 45 to 65 in good health.

The chain couples TRBV2 to TRBJ1-5; D is unresolved. The CDR3 is made up of 15 amino acids. V lost 3 bases and J 2 bases, leaving 11 bases between the germline ends. Germline V CDR1 and CDR2: SNHLY, FYNNEI. In nucleotides, the CDR3 is TGTGCCAGCAGTGACTCACGGCATGGCAATCAGCCCCAGCATTTT. Its translation: CASSDSRHGNQPQHF.

This chain links TRBV19 with TRBJ2-7, with 8 positions matching TRBD1. CDR3 length: 14 residues. V was pared by 1 base and J by 2 bases, with 1 base of the junction left unmatched. Germline V gene sequence: CDR1 LNHDA, CDR2 SQIVND (reference sequence). The CDR3: CASSIAQGAYEQYF. CDR3 DNA sequence: TGTGCCAGTAGTATAGCACAGGGGGCCTACGAGCAGTACTTC.

The chain combines TRBV18 with TRBJ1-2; no clear D gene. CDR1 is KGHSH and CDR2 is LQKENI in the germline V gene. CDR3 size: 15 residues. V was pared by 5 bases and J by 5 bases, with 18 bases between. The CDR3: CASSTAIGWRYGYTF. CDR3 sequence (DNA): TGTGCCAGCTCAACCGCCATCGGGTGGAGATATGGCTACACCTTC. Full variable domain (outside the CDR3, taken from reference TRBV18 and TRBJ1-2): NAGVMQNPRHLVRRRGQEARLRCSPMKGHSHVYWYRQLPEEGLKFMVYLQKENIIDESGMPKERFSAEFPKEGPSILRIQQVVRGDSAAYFCASSTAIGWRYGYTFGSGTRLTVV.

The rearrangement links TRBV5-1 to TRBJ1-4, with D perhaps matching TRBD1 (6 bases). Germline V gives CDR1 SGHRS, CDR2 YFSETQ. This CDR3 spans 15 amino acids. V lost 3 bases, J lost 8 bases, and 17 bases lay in between. The CDR3 DNA follows: TGCGCCAGCAGCTCCTACGGGGGGCGAGGGGAAAAACTGTTTTTT. Encoded protein: CASSSYGGRGEKLFF.

The chain carries TRBV15 and TRBJ2-1; 16 positions agree with TRBD2. The CDR3 extends over 17 amino acids. Germline V gene data show CDR1 as LNHNV and CDR2 as YYDKDF (reference sequence). Germline trimming cut 0 bases from V and 8 bases from J; bases unmatched to any gene: 4. The CDR3 spells CATSRERGLAGGHEQFF. For the CDR3, the DNA is TGTGCCACCAGCAGAGAGCGGGGACTAGCGGGGGGGCATGAGCAGTTCTTC. The whole variable domain, filled in from reference TRBV15 and TRBJ2-1, reads DAMVIQNPRYQVTQFGKPVTLSCSQTLNHNVMYWYQQKSSQAPKLLFHYYDKDFNNEADTPDNFQSRRPNTSFCFLDIRSPGLGDTAMYLCATSRERGLAGGHEQFFGPGTRLTVL.

V usage is TRBV2 and J usage is TRBJ1-6; D not resolved. The CDR3 totals 14 residues. Per the germline V gene, CDR1 is SNHLY and CDR2 is FYNNEI. The ends were cut back, 7 bases at V and 6 bases at J, with 13 bases in the middle. The CDR3 DNA follows: TGTGCCAGCACTCAACAGCCCACTAATTCACCCCTCCACTTT. Residues: CASTQQPTNSPLHF.

This chain uses TRBV13 with TRBJ2-3, with unresolved D. Germline loops: CDR1 PRHDT, CDR2 FYEKMQ (reference sequence). V shed 1 base and J shed 2 bases, with 13 bases lying between them. The length of the CDR3 is 16 residues. In nucleotides, the CDR3 is TGTGCCAGCAGCTTAGTCTCATCGTTCCACACAGATACGCAGTATTTT. It is translated as CASSLVSSFHTDTQYF.

The chain joins TRBV27 to TRBJ1-1; maybe TRBD1 (6 bases). From germline, CDR1 is MNHEY and CDR2 SMNVEV (reference sequence). Trimming took 5 bases from V and 4 from J, leaving 17 bases between them. CDR3 size: 15 residues. CDR3 sequence reads: CASSTDSRVGTEAFF. The CDR3 DNA follows: TGTGCCAGCAGTACGGACAGCAGAGTAGGCACTGAAGCTTTCTTT.

This sequence joins TRBV3-1 (or the pseudogene TRBV3-2) and TRBJ2-4; D is unresolved. V dropped 1 base and J dropped 2 bases, with 9 bases sitting between them. Germline values: CDR1 LGHDT, CDR2 YNNKEL (reference sequence). The CDR3 runs 15 residues. The CDR3 region is CASSQGLGPKNIQYF. The CDR3 coding sequence is TGTGCCAGCAGCCAAGGGTTAGGGCCCAAAAACATTCAGTACTTC.